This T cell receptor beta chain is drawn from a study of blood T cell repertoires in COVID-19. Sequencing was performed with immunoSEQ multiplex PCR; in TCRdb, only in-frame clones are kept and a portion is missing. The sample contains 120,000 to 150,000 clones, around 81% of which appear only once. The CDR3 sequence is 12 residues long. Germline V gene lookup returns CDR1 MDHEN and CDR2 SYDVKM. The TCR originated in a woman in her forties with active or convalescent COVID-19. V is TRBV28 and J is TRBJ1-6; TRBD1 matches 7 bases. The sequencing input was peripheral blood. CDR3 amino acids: CVSRGPDSPLHF. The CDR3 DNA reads TGTGTATCTAGGGGGCCAGATTCACCCCTCCACTTT.